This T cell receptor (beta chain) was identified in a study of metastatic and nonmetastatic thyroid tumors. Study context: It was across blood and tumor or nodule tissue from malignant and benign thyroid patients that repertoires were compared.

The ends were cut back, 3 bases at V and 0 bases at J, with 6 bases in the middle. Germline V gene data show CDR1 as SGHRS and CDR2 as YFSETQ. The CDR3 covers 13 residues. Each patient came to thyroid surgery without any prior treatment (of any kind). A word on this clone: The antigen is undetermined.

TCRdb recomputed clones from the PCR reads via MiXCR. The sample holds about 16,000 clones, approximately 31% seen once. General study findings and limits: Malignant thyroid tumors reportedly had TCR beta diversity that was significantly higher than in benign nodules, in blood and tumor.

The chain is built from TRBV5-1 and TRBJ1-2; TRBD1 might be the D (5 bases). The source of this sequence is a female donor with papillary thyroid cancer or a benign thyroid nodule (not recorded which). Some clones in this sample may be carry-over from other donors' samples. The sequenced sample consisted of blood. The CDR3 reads CASSYRPNYGYTF. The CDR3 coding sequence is TGCGCCAGCAGCTACAGGCCTAACTATGGCTACACCTTC.